Below, one T cell receptor beta chain is given with its context. These data originate in a study of CD8+ T cells in alopecia areata. This CDR3 spans 14 amino acids. Looked up from germline, CDR1 is SGDLS and CDR2 is YYNGEE. V trimming: 3 bases; J trimming: 6 bases; junction bases outside the gene matches: 6. Once RNA had been extracted, it was reverse transcribed into cDNA to act as the sequencing template. The protocol was immunoSEQ multiplex PCR, while the TCRdb copy is restricted to in-frame clones and leaves out a portion. The sample shows around 100,000 clones, around 44% of them seen only once. Treatment in this sample: oral pan-JAK inhibitor, 5-10 mg twice daily.

This clonotype was sampled from a human donor with alopecia areata. The sequenced sample was CD8+ T cells sorted from blood, obtained at week 24, from a patient treated with tofacitinib. The chain combines TRBV9 with TRBJ1-2; 9 bases fit TRBD1. CDR3 residues: CASSGRDREDGYTF. CDR3 coding DNA: TGTGCCAGCAGCGGGCGGGACAGGGAGGATGGCTACACCTTC.